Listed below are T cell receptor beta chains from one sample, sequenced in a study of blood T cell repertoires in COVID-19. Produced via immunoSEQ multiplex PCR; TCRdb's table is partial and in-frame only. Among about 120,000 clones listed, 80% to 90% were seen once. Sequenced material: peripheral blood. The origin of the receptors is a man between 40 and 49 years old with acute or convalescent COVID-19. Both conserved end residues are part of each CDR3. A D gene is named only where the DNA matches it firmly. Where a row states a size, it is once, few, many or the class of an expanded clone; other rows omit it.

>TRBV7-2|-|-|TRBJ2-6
CASSLGGGIGANVLTF
TGTGCCAGCAGCTTAGGAGGAGGGATTGGGGCCAACGTCCTGACTTTC
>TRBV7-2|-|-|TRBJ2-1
CASSLDWGVGFDEQFF
TGTGCCAGCAGCTTAGACTGGGGGGTCGGGTTTGATGAGCAGTTCTTC
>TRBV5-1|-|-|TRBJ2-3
CASSLFGTTSTDTQYF
TGCGCCAGCAGCTTGTTCGGGACAACTAGCACAGATACGCAGTATTTT
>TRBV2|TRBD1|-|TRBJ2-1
CASFRDREVNEQFF
TGTGCCAGCTTCCGGGACAGGGAGGTCAATGAGCAGTTCTTC
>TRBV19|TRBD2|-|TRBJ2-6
CASSLPTSGGVSGANVLTF
TGTGCCAGTAGTCTTCCGACTAGCGGGGGAGTCAGTGGGGCCAACGTCCTGACTTTC
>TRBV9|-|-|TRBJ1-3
CASSARGDSGNTIYF
TGTGCCAGCAGCGCTCGGGGGGACTCTGGAAACACCATATATTTT
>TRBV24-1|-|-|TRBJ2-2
CATSTRNTGELFF
TGTGCCACCAGTACTAGGAACACCGGGGAGCTGTTTTTT
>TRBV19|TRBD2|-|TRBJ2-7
CASSIRTSGDLYEQYF
TGTGCCAGTAGTATAAGGACTAGCGGGGACCTCTACGAGCAGTACTTC
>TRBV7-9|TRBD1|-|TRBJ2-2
CASSLGGTGYVAGELFF
TGTGCCAGCAGCTTAGGAGGGACAGGGTATGTCGCCGGGGAGCTGTTTTTT
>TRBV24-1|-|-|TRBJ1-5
CATSDLQYGRQHF
TGTGCCACCAGTGATTTGCAATACGGGAGACAGCATTTT
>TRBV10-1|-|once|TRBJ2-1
CASSESRLEQFF
TGCGCCAGCAGTGAGTCGAGGCTTGAGCAGTTCTTC
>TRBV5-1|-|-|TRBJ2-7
CASSFTGPYEQYF
TGCGCCAGCAGCTTTACAGGTCCCTACGAGCAGTACTTC
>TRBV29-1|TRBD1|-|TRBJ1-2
CSVEIPGQGFGYTF
TGCAGCGTTGAAATTCCGGGACAGGGCTTTGGCTACACCTTC